This TCR beta chain was recorded in a study of cytomegalovirus exposure and HLA in healthy donors. Broader study findings: There were reportedly fewer N-insertions in an Asian-associated ancestry cluster than the roughly 670-donor mean, in a later analysis. A later analysis reported that several of the most significant clusters appeared to be linked to common viral pathogens, among them Epstein-Barr virus. Cytomegalovirus association was listed for 150 to 200 TCR beta chains.

Note on this clone: Its specificity is not known.

With 60 Vbeta and 13 Jbeta primers, the PCR was carried out. Clones were sequenced by immunoSEQ multiplex PCR, and TCRdb holds only the in-frame ones, with some missing. The sample lists under 200,000 clones; roughly 79% were seen once. The V gene lost 4 bases and the J gene lost 6 bases, with 9 bases spanning the gap. This CDR3 comprises 12 residues. Germline lookup yields CDR1 SGHDN and CDR2 FVKESK. The V call is TRBV14, the J call TRBJ1-1; TRBD1 is a possible D gene (5 bases). Sequencing input: PBMCs. The origin of this receptor is a woman in her 50s in good health and CMV-seronegative. DNA for the CDR3: TGTGCCAGCAGCCGCGGGACCCCTGAAGCTTTCTTT. This sequence encodes CASSRGTPEAFF.